What follows are 5 T cell receptor beta chains derived from one specimen sequenced in a study of blood T cell repertoires in COVID-19. Profiled with immunoSEQ multiplex PCR; TCRdb holds only in-frame clones, not every one. The profile shows about 380,000 clones, around 84% of them singletons. The specimen sequenced was peripheral blood. These receptors were obtained from a young woman with acute or convalescent COVID-19.

The gene calls are TRBV4-1 and TRBJ1-4; D may be TRBD1 (6 bases). Per the germline V gene, CDR1 is MGHRA and CDR2 is YSYEKL. The CDR3 runs to 16 residues. Trimming cost V 5 bases and J 0 bases, with 13 bases left between them. CDR3 sequence (DNA): TGCGCCAGCAGCTTCTGGACAGTCGCAACTAATGAAAAACTGTTTTTT. Translating gives CASSFWTVATNEKLFF.

This rearrangement joins TRBV7-9 to TRBJ2-3; TRBD2 matches at 7 bases. The CDR3 covers 17 residues. The V segment lost 2 bases and the J segment 0 bases; nucleotides outside the gene matches: 8. Germline V gene lookup returns CDR1 SEHNR and CDR2 FQNEAQ (reference sequence). CDR3 amino acids: CASSLLGDYKSTDTQYF. DNA of the CDR3: TGTGCCAGCAGCTTACTCGGGGACTATAAAAGCACAGATACGCAGTATTTT.

The V and J genes are TRBV15 and TRBJ1-5; tentatively, D is TRBD1 (6 bases). Germline CDR1 is LNHNV and CDR2 is YYDKDF (reference sequence). The CDR3 spans 20 residues. V gave up 3 bases and J gave up 3 bases, with 27 bases separating them. The DNA for the CDR3 is TGTGCCACCAGCAGCCGGACAGCAATAGAGAGAGGGGAGCTCAATCAGCCCCAGCATTTT. Its translation is CATSSRTAIERGELNQPQHF.

The gene calls are TRBV4-2 and TRBJ2-3, with 8 bases that match TRBD1. Germline V gene lookup returns CDR1 LGHNA and CDR2 YNFKEQ. V gave up 1 base and J gave up 3 bases; unmatched junction bases: 6. The CDR3 has 16 residues. The chain's CDR3 is CASSQAFHRGTDTQYF. The DNA for the CDR3 is TGTGCCAGCAGCCAAGCTTTTCACAGGGGGACAGATACGCAGTATTTT.

The chain uses TRBV30 and TRBJ1-5; the D gene is possibly TRBD1 (5 bases). CDR3 length: 17 amino acids. CDR1 is GTSNPN, CDR2 SVGIG, per germline (reference sequence). V dropped 0 bases and J dropped 2 bases, with 17 bases sitting between them. CDR3 sequence: CAWSVARAFRGNQPQHF. The CDR3 nucleotides read TGTGCCTGGAGTGTAGCCAGGGCCTTCCGGGGCAATCAGCCCCAGCATTTT.